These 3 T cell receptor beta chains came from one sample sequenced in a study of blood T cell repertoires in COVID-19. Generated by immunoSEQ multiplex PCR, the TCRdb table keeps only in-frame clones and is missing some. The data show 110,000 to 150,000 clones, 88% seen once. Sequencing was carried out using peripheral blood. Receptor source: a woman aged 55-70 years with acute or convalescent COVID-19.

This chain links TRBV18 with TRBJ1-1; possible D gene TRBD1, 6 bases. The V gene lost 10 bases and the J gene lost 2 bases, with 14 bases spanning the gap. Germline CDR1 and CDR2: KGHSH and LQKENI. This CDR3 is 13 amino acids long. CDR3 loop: CATAGQKNTEAFF. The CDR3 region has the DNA TGTGCCACCGCCGGACAGAAAAACACTGAAGCTTTCTTT.

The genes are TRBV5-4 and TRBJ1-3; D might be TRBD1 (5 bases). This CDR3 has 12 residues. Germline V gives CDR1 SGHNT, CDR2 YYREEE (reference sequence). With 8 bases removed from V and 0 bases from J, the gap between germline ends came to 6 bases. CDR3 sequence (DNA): TGTGCCAGGGGGCCCTCTGGAAACACCATATATTTT. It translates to CARGPSGNTIYF. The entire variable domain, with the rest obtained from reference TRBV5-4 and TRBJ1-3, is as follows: ETGVTQSPTHLIKTRGQQVTLRCSSQSGHNTVSWYQQALGQGPQFIFQYYREEENGRGNFPPRFSGLQFPNYSSELNVNALELDDSALYLCARGPSGNTIYFGEGSWLTVV.

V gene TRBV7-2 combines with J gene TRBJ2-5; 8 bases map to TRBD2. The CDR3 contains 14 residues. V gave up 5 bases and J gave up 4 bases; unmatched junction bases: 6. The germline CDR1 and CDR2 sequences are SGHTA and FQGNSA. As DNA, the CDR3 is TGTGCCAGCAGCCCCCGCGGGGGGTCAGAGACCCAGTACTTC. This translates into CASSPRGGSETQYF.